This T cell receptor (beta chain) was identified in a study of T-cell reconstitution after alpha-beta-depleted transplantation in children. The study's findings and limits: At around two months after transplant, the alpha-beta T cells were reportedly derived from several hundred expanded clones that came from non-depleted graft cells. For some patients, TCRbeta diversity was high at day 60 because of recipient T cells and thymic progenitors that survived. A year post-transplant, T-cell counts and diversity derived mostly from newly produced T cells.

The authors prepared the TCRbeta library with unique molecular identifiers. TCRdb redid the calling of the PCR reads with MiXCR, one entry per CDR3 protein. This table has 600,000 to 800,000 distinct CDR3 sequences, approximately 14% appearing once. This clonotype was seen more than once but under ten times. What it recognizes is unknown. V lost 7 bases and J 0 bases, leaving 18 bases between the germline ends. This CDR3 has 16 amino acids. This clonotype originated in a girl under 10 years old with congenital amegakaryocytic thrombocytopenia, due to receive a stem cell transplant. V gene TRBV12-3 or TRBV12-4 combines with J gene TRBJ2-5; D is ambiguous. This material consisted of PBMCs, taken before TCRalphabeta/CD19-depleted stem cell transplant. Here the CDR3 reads CASNSAVGLYQETQYF. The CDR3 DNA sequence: TGTGCCAGCAACTCCGCCGTAGGGTTATACCAAGAGACCCAGTACTTC.